Listed below are T cell receptor beta chains from one sample, sequenced in a study of beta chain features in type 1 diabetes. TCRdb's table, derived via immunoSEQ multiplex PCR, lists solely in-frame clones and lacks some. The sample contains about 340,000 clones, 8% of which appear only once. The sample consisted of central memory CD4+ T cells from blood. These receptors were obtained from a young woman in good health. The CDR3 runs from the conserved cysteine through the conserved F or W. D genes are given only for firm matches. The size entry is marked missing in some rows and otherwise reads once, few, many or a size class.

clone size,V gene,D gene,J gene,CDR3 protein,CDR3 DNA
.,TRBV6-6,.,TRBJ2-2,CASSYERVTGELFF,TGTGCCAGCAGTTACGAGAGGGTCACCGGGGAGCTGTTTTTT
.,TRBV7-3,.,TRBJ1-2,CASSPQAQSYGYTF,TGTGCCAGCAGCCCACAAGCCCAATCATATGGCTACACCTTC
many,TRBV28,TRBD2,TRBJ2-7,CASRPRLALRHSSYEQYF,TGTGCCAGCCGACCTCGACTAGCTCTTCGACATAGCTCCTACGAGCAGTACTTC
.,TRBV4-3,.,TRBJ1-5,CASSLVNRAGQPQHF,TGCGCCAGCAGCCTCGTGAACAGGGCAGGTCAGCCCCAGCATTTT
few,TRBV20-1,.,TRBJ2-1,CSAREDGEQFF,TGCAGTGCTAGAGAGGACGGCGAGCAGTTCTTC
.,TRBV5-8,.,TRBJ2-7,CASSLGQISYEQYF,TGTGCCAGCAGCTTGGGTCAGATCTCCTACGAGCAGTACTTC
.,TRBV28,.,TRBJ2-5,CASSSAAGIGETQYF,TGTGCCAGCAGTTCCGCTGCCGGGATAGGTGAGACCCAGTACTTC
few,TRBV4-2,.,TRBJ2-7,CASSQDRGGDSYEQYF,TGTGCCAGCAGCCAAGACCGGGGCGGGGACTCCTACGAGCAGTACTTC
few,TRBV10-3,TRBD2,TRBJ2-7,CAIRESGLAIYEQYF,TGTGCCATCAGGGAGTCCGGACTAGCTATCTACGAGCAGTACTTC
few,TRBV7-9,.,TRBJ2-1,CASSQSLGWDPGENEQFF,TGTGCCAGCAGCCAAAGTTTGGGCTGGGACCCAGGCGAAAATGAGCAGTTCTTC
.,TRBV28,TRBD1,TRBJ1-5,CASRQGTDKPQHF,TGTGCCAGCAGACAGGGGACAGATAAGCCCCAGCATTTT
.,TRBV7-6,TRBD1,TRBJ2-1,CASSLAGGGNEQFF,TGTGCCAGCAGCTTAGCAGGGGGCGGGAATGAGCAGTTCTTC
.,TRBV7-2,TRBD2,TRBJ2-1,CASSLVYPGLAGGEQFF,TGTGCCAGCAGCTTAGTCTACCCCGGCCTAGCGGGAGGTGAGCAGTTCTTC
many,TRBV27,.,TRBJ2-1,CASSTPWGVNNEQFF,TGTGCCAGCAGTACCCCGTGGGGGGTTAACAATGAGCAGTTCTTC
.,TRBV7-2,.,TRBJ1-1,CASSPPSGTFREAFF,TGTGCCAGCAGCCCACCCTCCGGGACATTCCGCGAAGCTTTCTTT
.,TRBV27,TRBD1,TRBJ1-5,CASRGQGSNQPQHF,TGTGCCAGCAGAGGACAGGGTAGCAATCAGCCCCAGCATTTT
few,TRBV28,TRBD2,TRBJ2-7,CVAGGARGYEQYF,TGTGTGGCGGGAGGAGCCAGGGGCTACGAGCAGTACTTC
few,TRBV5-4,.,TRBJ2-1,CASSLGGSYNEQFF,TGTGCCAGCAGCTTGGGGGGCTCCTACAATGAGCAGTTCTTC
few,TRBV6-1,.,TRBJ2-3,CASSVYGVRTDTQYF,TGTGCCAGCAGTGTCTACGGAGTAAGGACAGATACGCAGTATTTT
.,TRBV27,TRBD2,TRBJ2-1,CASRPDRAGEQFF,TGTGCCAGCCGACCCGACCGAGCGGGAGAGCAGTTCTTC
.,TRBV6-1,.,TRBJ2-6,CASETGMSGANVLTF,TGTGCCAGCGAAACAGGGATGTCTGGGGCCAACGTCCTGACTTTC
.,TRBV14,.,TRBJ2-2,CASSQVTGLYTGELFF,TGTGCCAGCAGCCAAGTAACAGGGCTGTACACCGGGGAGCTGTTTTTT
.,TRBV5-6,.,TRBJ2-3,CASSPTGGVTDTQYF,TGTGCCAGCAGCCCCACGGGGGGCGTTACAGATACGCAGTATTTT
few,TRBV28,.,TRBJ2-5,CASSTFEETQYF,TGTGCCAGCAGCACCTTCGAAGAGACCCAGTACTTC
.,TRBV7-2,.,TRBJ2-7,CASSLAGYGEQYF,TGTGCCAGCAGCTTGGCAGGGTATGGCGAGCAGTACTTC
.,TRBV2,.,TRBJ2-1,CASRGLGESSYNEQFF,TGTGCCAGCAGGGGTCTAGGGGAGAGCTCCTACAATGAGCAGTTCTTC
few,TRBV2,.,TRBJ2-3,CASLSGMTDTQYF,TGTGCCAGCCTGAGCGGCATGACAGATACGCAGTATTTT
.,TRBV28,TRBD2,TRBJ2-1,CASGLAGYEQFF,TGTGCCAGCGGACTAGCGGGCTATGAGCAGTTCTTC
few,TRBV6-6,.,TRBJ2-7,CASSRQTLAQGYEQYF,TGTGCCAGCAGCCGACAAACTTTGGCCCAGGGGTACGAGCAGTACTTC
few,TRBV25-1,TRBD2,TRBJ2-7,CASSGTSRSYEQYF,TGTGCCAGCAGTGGGACTAGCCGGAGCTACGAGCAGTACTTC
.,TRBV25-1,TRBD2,TRBJ2-7,CASSALAGVLDEQYF,TGTGCCAGCAGTGCTTTGGCGGGAGTGTTGGACGAGCAGTACTTC
few,TRBV7-9,TRBD1,TRBJ1-4,CASSLLGTGGYGEKLFF,TGTGCCAGCAGCTTACTCGGGACAGGGGGCTACGGAGAAAAACTGTTTTTT
few,TRBV4-3,.,TRBJ2-5,CASSKQENQETQYF,TGCGCCAGCAGCAAACAGGAAAACCAAGAGACCCAGTACTTC
few,TRBV28,.,TRBJ1-2,CASRGFDYGYTF,TGTGCCAGCAGGGGGTTCGACTATGGCTACACCTTC
few,TRBV25-1,.,TRBJ1-1,CASSDRAVKGTEAFF,TGTGCCAGCAGTGATCGGGCAGTTAAGGGCACTGAAGCTTTCTTT
few,TRBV27,.,TRBJ2-1,CASSFRDTNNEQFF,TGTGCCAGCAGTTTCCGGGACACAAACAATGAGCAGTTCTTC
many,TRBV28,TRBD2,TRBJ2-7,CASSLVGLAGGDEQYF,TGTGCCAGCAGTTTAGTTGGACTAGCGGGAGGGGACGAGCAGTACTTC
many,TRBV7-2,.,TRBJ2-1,CASSLGTTGEQFF,TGTGCCAGCAGCTTAGGGACCACAGGGGAGCAGTTCTTC
.,TRBV5-4,.,TRBJ2-5,CASSFLSGVGYQETQYF,TGTGCCAGCAGCTTCCTTAGCGGAGTAGGGTACCAAGAGACCCAGTACTTC
few,TRBV7-3,.,TRBJ2-2,CASSHGMTGNTGELFF,TGTGCCAGCAGCCATGGGATGACCGGGAACACCGGGGAGCTGTTTTTT
few,TRBV9,.,TRBJ1-5,CASSPGQTPNQPQHF,TGTGCCAGCAGTCCCGGACAGACCCCCAATCAGCCCCAGCATTTT
.,TRBV5-1,.,TRBJ2-3,CASSEQVDTQYF,TGCGCCAGCAGCGAACAAGTGGATACGCAGTATTTT
few,TRBV29-1,TRBD1,TRBJ2-1,CSARGYNEQFF,TGCAGCGCCAGGGGGTACAATGAGCAGTTCTTC
few,TRBV18,.,TRBJ1-5,CASSTDSIQPQHF,TGTGCCAGCTCAACGGACAGTATCCAGCCCCAGCATTTT
few,TRBV5-1,.,TRBJ2-7,CASSLASKADEQYF,TGCGCCAGCAGCTTAGCATCCAAGGCGGACGAGCAGTACTTC
many,TRBV5-4,TRBD2,TRBJ2-1,CASSPGGTSGKGGNEQFF,TGTGCCAGCAGCCCTGGAGGTACTAGCGGAAAAGGGGGGAATGAGCAGTTCTTC
.,TRBV5-6,.,TRBJ2-1,CASSLIRNEQFF,TGTGCCAGCAGCTTGATACGGAATGAGCAGTTCTTC
.,TRBV25-1,TRBD1,TRBJ1-1,CASSEWDREGAAFF,TGTGCCAGCAGTGAATGGGACAGGGAGGGGGCGGCTTTCTTT
.,TRBV7-9,.,TRBJ1-2,CASSPLGSGGYTF,TGTGCCAGCAGCCCTTTGGGTTCTGGTGGCTACACCTTC
.,TRBV11-1,TRBD1,TRBJ1-2,CASSTGQGSYGYTF,TGTGCCAGCAGCACGGGACAGGGAAGCTATGGCTACACCTTC
few,TRBV6-5,.,TRBJ2-1,CASSKLTEQFF,TGTGCCAGCAGTAAACTGACAGAGCAGTTCTTC
.,TRBV7-2,.,TRBJ1-1,CASSLAVDTEAFF,TGTGCCAGCAGCTTAGCGGTCGACACTGAAGCTTTCTTT
few,TRBV7-2,TRBD2,TRBJ2-7,CASSQAGGGFEQYF,TGTGCCAGCAGCCAAGCGGGAGGGGGTTTCGAGCAGTACTTC
many,TRBV28,TRBD2,TRBJ2-7,CASISPRASGAYEQYF,TGTGCCAGCATTTCCCCTCGGGCTAGCGGGGCCTACGAGCAGTACTTC
.,TRBV7-9,.,TRBJ1-3,CASSLRPEQTGNTIYF,TGTGCCAGCAGCTTACGCCCGGAGCAAACTGGAAACACCATATATTTT
few,TRBV12-5,TRBD2,TRBJ2-4,CASGLATGTSKNIQYF,TGTGCTAGTGGTTTGGCGACCGGGACTAGTAAAAACATTCAGTACTTC
few,TRBV14,.,TRBJ2-1,CASSQDVSASGNEQFF,TGTGCCAGCAGCCAAGATGTTTCGGCTAGTGGCAATGAGCAGTTCTTC
few,TRBV7-3,TRBD2,TRBJ2-3,CASSLTSGRTNTQYF,TGTGCCAGCAGCTTGACTAGCGGGAGGACTAATACGCAGTATTTT
.,TRBV7-2,.,TRBJ2-2,CASSSPPGELFF,TGTGCCAGCAGCTCGCCCCCCGGGGAGCTGTTTTTT